This record concerns one T cell receptor (beta chain) sequence. The germline gives CDR1 LNHDA, CDR2 SQIVND (reference sequence). The CDR3 covers 17 residues. V shed 3 bases and J 2 bases; nucleotides not matched to a gene: 6. This sample is drawn from a study of T cells in Graves' hyperthyroidism and ophthalmopathy. From RNA transcripts, TCR beta CDR3 regions were amplified. Initially, a first-round RT-PCR of the TCR CDR3 employed the HTBI primer set. TCRdb used MiXCR to reprocess the multiplex PCR reads, holding one entry per CDR3 protein. The profile shows hundreds of thousands of distinct CDR3 sequences, around 24% of them singletons.

The clonotype originates from a woman between 25 and 40 years old with Graves' ophthalmopathy. The chain joins TRBV19 to TRBJ1-5; 11 nucleotides agree with TRBD1. The specimen sequenced was blood. The CDR3 coding sequence is TGTGCCAGTAGTATCCAAGGACAGGGGGCCGGCAATCAGCCCCAGCATTTT. Residues: CASSIQGQGAGNQPQHF. The full variable domain, its missing parts supplied by reference TRBV19 and TRBJ1-5, is DGGITQSPKYLFRKEGQNVTLSCEQNLNHDAMYWYRQDPGQGLRLIYYSQIVNDFQKGDIAEGYSVSREKKESFPLTVTSAQKNPTAFYLCASSIQGQGAGNQPQHFGDGTRLSIL.